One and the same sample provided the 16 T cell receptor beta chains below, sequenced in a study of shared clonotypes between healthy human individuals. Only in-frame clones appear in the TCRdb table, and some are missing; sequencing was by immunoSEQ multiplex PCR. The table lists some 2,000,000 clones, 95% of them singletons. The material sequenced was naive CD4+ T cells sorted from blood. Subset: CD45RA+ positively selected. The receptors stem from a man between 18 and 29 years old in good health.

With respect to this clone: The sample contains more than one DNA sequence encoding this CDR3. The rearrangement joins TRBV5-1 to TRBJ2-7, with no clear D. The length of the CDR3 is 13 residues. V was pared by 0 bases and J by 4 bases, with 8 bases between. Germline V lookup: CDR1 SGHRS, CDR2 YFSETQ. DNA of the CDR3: TGCGCCAGCAGCTTGGGGGAACCTTACGAGCAGTACTTC. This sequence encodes CASSLGEPYEQYF.

The CDR3 reads CASSLEGAAKNIQYF. In DNA, the CDR3 is TGCGCCAGCAGCTTGGAGGGAGCAGCCAAAAACATTCAGTACTTC. The J gene is TRBJ2-4, the V gene TRBV5-1, with D tentatively TRBD2 (5 bases). CDR1 and CDR2 from the germline V gene are SGHRS and YFSETQ. This CDR3 comprises 15 residues. V was trimmed by 0 bases and J by 0 bases, leaving 7 bases between them.

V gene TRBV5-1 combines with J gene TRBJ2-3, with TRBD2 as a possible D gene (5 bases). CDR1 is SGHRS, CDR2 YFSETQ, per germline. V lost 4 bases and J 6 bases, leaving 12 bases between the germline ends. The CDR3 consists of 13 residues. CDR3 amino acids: CASSPLGPDTQYF. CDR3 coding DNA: TGCGCCAGCAGCCCACTAGGACCCGATACGCAGTATTTT. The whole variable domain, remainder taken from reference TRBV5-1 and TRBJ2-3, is KAGVTQTPRYLIKTRGQQVTLSCSPISGHRSVSWYQQTPGQGLQFLFEYFSETQRNKGNFPGRFSGRQFSNSRSEMNVSTLELGDSALYLCASSPLGPDTQYFGPGTRLTVL.

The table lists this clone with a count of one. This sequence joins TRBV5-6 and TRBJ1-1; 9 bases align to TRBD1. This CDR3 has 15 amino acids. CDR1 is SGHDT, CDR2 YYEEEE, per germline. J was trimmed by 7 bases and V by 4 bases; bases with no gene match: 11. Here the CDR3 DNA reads TGTGCCAGCAGCCAACTGAATACAGGGGGCGTTGAAGCTTTCTTT. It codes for CASSQLNTGGVEAFF.

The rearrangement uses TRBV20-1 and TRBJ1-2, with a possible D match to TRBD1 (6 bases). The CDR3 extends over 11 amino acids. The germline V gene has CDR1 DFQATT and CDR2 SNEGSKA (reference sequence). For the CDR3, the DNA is TGCATCCCACAGGGAGGCTATGGCTACACCTTC. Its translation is CIPQGGYGYTF.

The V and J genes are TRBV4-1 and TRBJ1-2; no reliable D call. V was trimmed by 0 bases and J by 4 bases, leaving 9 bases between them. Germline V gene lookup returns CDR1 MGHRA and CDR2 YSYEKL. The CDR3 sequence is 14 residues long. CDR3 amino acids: CASSQENSFYGYTF. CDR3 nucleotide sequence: TGCGCCAGCAGCCAAGAAAACAGCTTCTATGGCTACACCTTC.

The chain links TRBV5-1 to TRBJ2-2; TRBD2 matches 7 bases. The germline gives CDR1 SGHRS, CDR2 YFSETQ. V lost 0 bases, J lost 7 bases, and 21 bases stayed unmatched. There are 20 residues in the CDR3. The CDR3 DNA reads TGCGCCAGCAGCTTGGCAATCGACGAACCCACGGGAGGTACAGTCGGGGAGCTGTTTTTT. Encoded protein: CASSLAIDEPTGGTVGELFF. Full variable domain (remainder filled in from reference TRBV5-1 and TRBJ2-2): KAGVTQTPRYLIKTRGQQVTLSCSPISGHRSVSWYQQTPGQGLQFLFEYFSETQRNKGNFPGRFSGRQFSNSRSEMNVSTLELGDSALYLCASSLAIDEPTGGTVGELFFGEGSRLTVL.

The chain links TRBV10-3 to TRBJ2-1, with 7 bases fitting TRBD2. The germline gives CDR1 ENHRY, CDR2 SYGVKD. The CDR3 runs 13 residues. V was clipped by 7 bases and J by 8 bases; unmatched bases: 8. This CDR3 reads CAIKGEGWYEQFF. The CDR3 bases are TGTGCCATCAAAGGGGAGGGCTGGTATGAGCAGTTCTTC.

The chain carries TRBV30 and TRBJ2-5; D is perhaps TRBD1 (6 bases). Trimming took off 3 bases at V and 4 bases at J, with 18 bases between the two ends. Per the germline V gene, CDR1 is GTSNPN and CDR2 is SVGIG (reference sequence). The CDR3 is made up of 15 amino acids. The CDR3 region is CAWRRLQGMGETQYF. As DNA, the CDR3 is TGTGCCTGGAGAAGGTTACAGGGCATGGGAGAGACCCAGTACTTC. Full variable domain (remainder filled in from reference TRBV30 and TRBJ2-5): SQTIHQWPATLVQPVGSPLSLECTVEGTSNPNLYWYRQAAGRGLQLLFYSVGIGQISSEVPQNLSASRPQDRQFILSSKKLLLSDSGFYLCAWRRLQGMGETQYFGPGTRLLVL.

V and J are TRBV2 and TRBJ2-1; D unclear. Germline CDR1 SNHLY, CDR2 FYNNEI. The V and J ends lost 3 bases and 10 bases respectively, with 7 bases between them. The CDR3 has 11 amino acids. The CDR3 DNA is TGTGCCAGCAGTGACCCCCAGGAGCAGTTCTTC. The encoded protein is CASSDPQEQFF.

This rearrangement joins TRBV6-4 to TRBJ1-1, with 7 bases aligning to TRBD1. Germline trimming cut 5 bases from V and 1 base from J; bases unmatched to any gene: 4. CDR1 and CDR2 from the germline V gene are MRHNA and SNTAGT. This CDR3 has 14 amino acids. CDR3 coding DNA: TGTGCCAGCAGTACCCAGGGGGGGAACACTGAAGCTTTCTTT. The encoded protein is CASSTQGGNTEAFF.

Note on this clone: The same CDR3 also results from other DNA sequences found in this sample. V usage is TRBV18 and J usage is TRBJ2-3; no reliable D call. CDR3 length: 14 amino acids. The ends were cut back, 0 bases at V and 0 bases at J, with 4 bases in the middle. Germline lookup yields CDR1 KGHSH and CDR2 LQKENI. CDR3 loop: CASSPPTSTDTQYF. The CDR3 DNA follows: TGTGCCAGCTCACCACCGACGAGCACAGATACGCAGTATTTT. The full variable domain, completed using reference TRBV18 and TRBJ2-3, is NAGVMQNPRHLVRRRGQEARLRCSPMKGHSHVYWYRQLPEEGLKFMVYLQKENIIDESGMPKERFSAEFPKEGPSILRIQQVVRGDSAAYFCASSPPTSTDTQYFGPGTRLTVL.

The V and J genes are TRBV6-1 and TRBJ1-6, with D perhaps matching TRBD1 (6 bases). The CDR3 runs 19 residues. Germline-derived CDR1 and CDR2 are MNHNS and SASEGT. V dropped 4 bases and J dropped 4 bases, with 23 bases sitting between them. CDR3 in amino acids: CASSAPGTRNEVYNSPLHF. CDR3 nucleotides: TGTGCCAGCAGTGCCCCCGGGACACGAAATGAGGTTTATAATTCACCCCTCCACTTT.

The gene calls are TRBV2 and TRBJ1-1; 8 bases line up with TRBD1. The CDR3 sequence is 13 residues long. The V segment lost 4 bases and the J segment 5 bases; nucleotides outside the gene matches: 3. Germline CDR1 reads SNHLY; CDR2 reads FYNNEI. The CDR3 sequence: CASSADRGTEAFF. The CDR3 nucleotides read TGTGCCAGCAGTGCAGACAGGGGAACTGAAGCTTTCTTT. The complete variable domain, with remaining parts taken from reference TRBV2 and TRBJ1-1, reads EPEVTQTPSHQVTQMGQEVILRCVPISNHLYFYWYRQILGQKVEFLVSFYNNEISEKSEIFDDQFSVERPDGSNFTLKIRSTKLEDSAMYFCASSADRGTEAFFGQGTRLTVV.

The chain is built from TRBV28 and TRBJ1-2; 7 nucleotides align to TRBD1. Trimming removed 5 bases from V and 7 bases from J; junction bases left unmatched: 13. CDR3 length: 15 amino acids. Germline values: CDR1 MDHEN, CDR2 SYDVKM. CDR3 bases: TGTGCCAGCAGTCCCCGGACAGGCCCAGGGAGTGGCTACACCTTC. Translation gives CASSPRTGPGSGYTF.

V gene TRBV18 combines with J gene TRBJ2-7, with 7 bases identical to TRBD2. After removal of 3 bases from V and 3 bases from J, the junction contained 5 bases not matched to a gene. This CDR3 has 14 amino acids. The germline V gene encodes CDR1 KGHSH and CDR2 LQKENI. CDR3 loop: CASSPAGTNYEQYF. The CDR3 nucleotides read TGTGCCAGCTCACCCGCCGGGACTAACTACGAGCAGTACTTC.